These 29 T cell receptor beta chains were all obtained from the same sample, sequenced in a study of lymphopenia after photon versus proton radiotherapy. The table came from immunoSEQ multiplex PCR; TCRdb's copy has only in-frame clones and leaves some out. The sample carries some 76,000 clones, approximately 90% recorded once. This sample comprised peripheral blood, obtained from a patient treated with photon-based radiotherapy. The receptor source for this set is a woman between 40 and 50 years old with cholangiocarcinoma.

This chain connects TRBV19 to TRBJ1-2; a weak D match, TRBD1 (6 bases). CDR3 length: 12 residues. Looked up from germline, CDR1 is LNHDA and CDR2 is SQIVND (reference sequence). Trimming stripped 6 bases from V and 2 bases from J, with 7 bases between. The CDR3 reads CASSRGNYGYTF. The CDR3 DNA reads as TGTGCCAGTAGCAGGGGAAACTATGGCTACACCTTC.

V gene TRBV20-1 combines with J gene TRBJ2-1, with D uncertain. Germline CDR1 reads DFQATT; CDR2 reads SNEGSKA (reference sequence). CDR3 size: 11 residues. V lost 1 base to trimming and J lost 7 bases, with 5 bases between them. The CDR3 is CSARAKNEQFF. DNA of the CDR3: TGCAGTGCTAGAGCGAAGAATGAGCAGTTCTTC.

The chain recombines TRBV7-9 with TRBJ1-4; D not resolved. CDR3 size: 13 residues. Germline V gene sequence: CDR1 SEHNR, CDR2 FQNEAQ (reference sequence). Trimming took off 5 bases at V and 4 bases at J, with 8 bases between the two ends. The CDR3 here is CASSPAGNEKLFF. The CDR3, as DNA: TGTGCCAGCAGCCCCGCGGGTAATGAAAAACTGTTTTTT.

V usage is TRBV28 and J usage is TRBJ1-5; 7 nucleotides agree with TRBD1. This CDR3 is built from 15 residues. Germline CDR1 reads MDHEN; CDR2 reads SYDVKM. V shed 6 bases, J shed 6 bases, and the junction held 11 bases outside the gene matches. For the CDR3, the DNA is TGTGCCAGCAGCCCCGGGACAGAGGGTCGTCAGCCCCAGCATTTT. This sequence encodes CASSPGTEGRQPQHF.

The chain links TRBV9 to TRBJ2-3, with a tentative D call TRBD2 (6 bases). The V end lost 2 bases, the J end lost 2 bases, and 15 bases lay between the germline ends. CDR1 and CDR2 from the germline V gene are SGDLS and YYNGEE. CDR3 length: 16 residues. The CDR3 sequence is CASSVTGSSNTDTQYF. The CDR3 nucleotides read TGTGCCAGCAGCGTTACCGGGAGCAGTAACACAGATACGCAGTATTTT.

CDR3 bases: TGTGCCAGCAGTTTATCCGGGACAGGGGGGCAGCCCCAGCATTTT. This codes for CASSLSGTGGQPQHF. The J gene is TRBJ1-5, the V gene TRBV28; 11 nucleotides align to TRBD1. V trimming: 1 base; J trimming: 7 bases; junction bases outside the gene matches: 3. The CDR3 is 15 residues long. Looked up from germline, CDR1 is MDHEN and CDR2 is SYDVKM.

V gene TRBV4-1 combines with J gene TRBJ1-1; D is perhaps TRBD1 (5 bases). V gave up 1 base and J gave up 6 bases, with 21 bases separating them. The CDR3 extends over 17 amino acids. Germline V gene data show CDR1 as MGHRA and CDR2 as YSYEKL. CDR3 amino acids: CASSQGPLVRVSPEAFF. The CDR3 DNA is TGCGCCAGCAGCCAAGGGCCCCTTGTCAGGGTGTCTCCTGAAGCTTTCTTT.

The chain is built from TRBV19 and TRBJ1-1, with a weak D call TRBD1 (5 bases). This CDR3 is 15 amino acids long. Trimming shortened V by 7 bases and J by 1 base, and 16 bases separated the two germline ends. The V gene's germline CDR1 is LNHDA and CDR2 SQIVND (reference sequence). DNA of the CDR3: TGTGCCAGTACTCTTTTTGGGGGTCGGAACACTGAAGCTTTCTTT. It encodes CASTLFGGRNTEAFF.

This chain's CDR3 is CASSDPGLGDNEQFF. For the CDR3, the DNA is TGTGCCAGCAGTGACCCGGGACTCGGGGACAATGAGCAGTTCTTC. The V gene is TRBV6-1, the J gene TRBJ2-1; tentatively, D is TRBD2 (6 bases). Trimming took 3 bases from V and 5 from J, leaving 14 bases between them. CDR1 MNHNS and CDR2 SASEGT come from the germline V gene. There are 15 residues in the CDR3.

The J gene is TRBJ1-2, the V gene TRBV2; D ambiguous. The CDR3 spans 14 residues. V shed 4 bases and J shed 7 bases, with 16 bases lying between them. Germline lookup yields CDR1 SNHLY and CDR2 FYNNEI. CDR3 DNA sequence: TGTGCCAGCAGTGGCGGATTGGGTTCTGCTGGCTACACCTTC. Protein sequence: CASSGGLGSAGYTF.

The gene calls are TRBV7-9 and TRBJ1-2; 9 bases are shared with TRBD1. Germline values: CDR1 SEHNR, CDR2 FQNEAQ (reference sequence). CDR3 size: 15 residues. V lost 5 bases, J lost 1 base, and 5 bases stayed unmatched. CDR3 in amino acids: CASSAGQGDNYGYTF. CDR3 nucleotides: TGTGCCAGCAGCGCGGGACAGGGAGATAACTATGGCTACACCTTC.

The chain is built from TRBV18 and TRBJ2-1, with D hard to call. The germline V gene encodes CDR1 KGHSH and CDR2 LQKENI. V was trimmed by 6 bases and J by 0 bases, leaving 12 bases between them. This CDR3 is built from 15 residues. The CDR3 sequence: CASSPGLSSYNEQFF. The CDR3 nucleotides are TGTGCCAGCTCTCCCGGTCTGAGCTCCTACAATGAGCAGTTCTTC.

The chain joins TRBV28 to TRBJ2-7, with 7 bases aligning to TRBD2. V shed 7 bases, J shed 7 bases, and the junction held 13 bases outside the gene matches. The CDR3 is made up of 14 amino acids. CDR1 MDHEN and CDR2 SYDVKM come from the germline V gene. The CDR3 loop is CASTKGRLAREQYF. The DNA for the CDR3 is TGTGCCAGCACCAAGGGACGACTAGCCCGGGAGCAGTACTTC.

This chain joins TRBV6-5 and TRBJ2-3; 10 bases align to TRBD2. This CDR3 has 16 residues. Per germline, CDR1 MNHEY and CDR2 SVGAGI. After removal of 4 bases from V and 2 bases from J, the junction contained 6 bases not matched to a gene. This CDR3 reads CASSSPLAGATDTQYF. The DNA of the CDR3 is TGTGCCAGCAGTTCACCTCTAGCGGGAGCCACAGATACGCAGTATTTT.

V is TRBV19 and J is TRBJ1-1; D not certain. Trimming stripped 6 bases from V and 4 bases from J, with 15 bases between. The CDR3 totals 14 residues. CDR1 and CDR2 from the germline V gene are LNHDA and SQIVND (reference sequence). In DNA form, the CDR3 reads TGTGCCAGTAGACATGATGGTGGAGGCACTGAAGCTTTCTTT. Amino acid sequence: CASRHDGGGTEAFF. The complete variable domain, with remaining parts taken from reference TRBV19 and TRBJ1-1, reads DGGITQSPKYLFRKEGQNVTLSCEQNLNHDAMYWYRQDPGQGLRLIYYSQIVNDFQKGDIAEGYSVSREKKESFPLTVTSAQKNPTAFYLCASRHDGGGTEAFFGQGTRLTVV.

Only one count was recorded for this clone. The chain recombines TRBV10-3 with TRBJ2-3; D gene unclear. The CDR3 contains 13 residues. Germline CDR1 ENHRY, CDR2 SYGVKD. Between the trimmed V and J ends, which lost 2 bases and 3 bases, there was a span of 6 bases. This CDR3 reads CAISEGRTDTQYF. Here the CDR3 DNA reads TGTGCCATCAGTGAGGGACGGACAGATACGCAGTATTTT.

The V gene is TRBV18, the J gene TRBJ1-1, with D unclear. CDR3 length equals 14 residues. The germline V gene has CDR1 KGHSH and CDR2 LQKENI. Trimming cost V 4 bases and J 3 bases, with 12 bases left between them. CDR3 loop: CASSLGWRDTEAFF. Here the CDR3 DNA reads TGTGCCAGCTCACTCGGGTGGAGGGACACTGAAGCTTTCTTT.

V and J are TRBV2 and TRBJ2-3, with D uncertain. The germline gives CDR1 SNHLY, CDR2 FYNNEI. The CDR3 runs 15 residues. Deletions cut 3 bases from V and 2 bases from J, with 12 bases between. The CDR3 sequence is CASSDGFQFTDTQYF. For the CDR3, the DNA is TGTGCCAGCAGTGATGGCTTCCAATTCACAGATACGCAGTATTTT.

This chain connects TRBV27 to TRBJ1-5; 7 nucleotides align to TRBD1. Looked up from germline, CDR1 is MNHEY and CDR2 is SMNVEV (reference sequence). The length of the CDR3 is 16 residues. V dropped 5 bases and J dropped 2; count of bases not matched to a gene: 9. DNA for the CDR3: TGTGCCAGCAGTGGTTTAGGAGGGGGCGGCAATCAGCCCCAGCATTTT. Its protein product is CASSGLGGGGNQPQHF.

The chain links TRBV14 to TRBJ2-5; weak D call: TRBD1 (5 bases). This CDR3 comprises 12 residues. CDR1 is SGHDN, CDR2 FVKESK, per germline. V was shortened by 2 bases and J by 5 bases, with 6 bases between the two germline ends. The CDR3 spells CASSQYRETQYF. In nucleotides, the CDR3 is TGTGCCAGCAGCCAATACAGGGAGACCCAGTACTTC.

The V call is TRBV10-3, the J call TRBJ2-1, with 10 bases fitting TRBD2. The CDR3 is 16 amino acids. Per germline, CDR1 ENHRY and CDR2 SYGVKD. With 4 bases clipped from V and 8 bases from J, the junction kept 11 bases outside the gene matches. CDR3 nucleotide sequence: TGTGCCATCAGTGGGTCTACTAGCGGGATTATGTATGAGCAGTTCTTC. It codes for CAISGSTSGIMYEQFF.

This chain uses TRBV20-1 with TRBJ2-1, with D unresolved. This CDR3 has 10 residues. V shed 6 bases and J shed 12 bases, with 12 bases lying between them. Germline V lookup: CDR1 DFQATT, CDR2 SNEGSKA (reference sequence). CDR3 in amino acids: CSARSLGQFF. The CDR3 nucleotides read TGCAGTGCCCGGAGTCTTGGGCAGTTCTTC.

This clone was counted a single time. The genes are TRBV7-9 and TRBJ2-3; tentatively, D is TRBD2 (5 bases). The V and J ends lost 5 bases and 5 bases respectively, with 11 bases between them. This CDR3 contains 13 residues. Germline CDR1 SEHNR, CDR2 FQNEAQ (reference sequence). The CDR3 loop reads CASSPYGEDTQYF. The CDR3 nucleotides are TGTGCCAGCAGCCCTTACGGGGAAGATACGCAGTATTTT.

The chain has TRBV10-2 and TRBJ1-2; D remains ambiguous. The length of the CDR3 is 12 residues. V was trimmed by 10 bases and J by 2 bases, leaving 11 bases between them. CDR1 is WSHSY, CDR2 SAAADI, per germline. The CDR3 region is CATNSGNYGYTF. The CDR3, as DNA: TGCGCCACAAATTCAGGAAACTATGGCTACACCTTC.

The chain has TRBV18 and TRBJ1-2; D is perhaps TRBD1 (6 bases). V lost 5 bases and J 2 bases, leaving 15 bases between the germline ends. CDR1 KGHSH and CDR2 LQKENI come from the germline V gene. The CDR3 consists of 15 residues. This CDR3 is CASSTSLQGNYGYTF. The CDR3 DNA sequence: TGTGCCAGCTCAACGTCGCTCCAGGGGAACTATGGCTACACCTTC.

The chain has TRBV6-1 and TRBJ2-3; D gene uncertain. V lost 3 bases, J lost 2 bases, and 6 bases lay in between. Germline CDR1 is MNHNS and CDR2 is SASEGT. CDR3 length equals 13 residues. CDR3 in amino acids: CASSDATTDTQYF. The CDR3 bases are TGTGCCAGCAGTGATGCGACCACAGATACGCAGTATTTT.

This clone was detected only once. The chain is built from TRBV6-6 and TRBJ2-7; D is ambiguous. Germline assignment: CDR1 MNHNY and CDR2 SVGAGI (reference sequence). The CDR3 is 13 residues long. The V end lost 7 bases, the J end lost 0 bases, and 10 bases lay between the germline ends. The CDR3 DNA reads as TGTGCCAGCAAAGCCTCTAGCTCCTACGAGCAGTACTTC. This gives the protein CASKASSSYEQYF.

About this clone itself: At one boundary the junction diverges from the germline segment, which might be a read error. The J gene is TRBJ2-7, the V gene TRBV7-8; TRBD1 matches 9 bases. The CDR3 runs 15 residues. Germline V gene lookup returns CDR1 SGHVS and CDR2 FQNEAQ. CDR3 residues: CASSSILWDRAGINF. In DNA, the CDR3 is TGTGCCAGCAGCTCTATATTATGGGACAGGGCTGGAATTAACTTC.

The chain carries TRBV10-3 and TRBJ1-2; perhaps TRBD1 as D (5 bases). Germline V lookup: CDR1 ENHRY, CDR2 SYGVKD. CDR3 length: 17 residues. With 2 bases removed from V and 8 bases from J, the gap between germline ends came to 24 bases. This CDR3 is CAISEPLLGQTIDGYTF. The DNA for the CDR3 is TGTGCCATCAGTGAGCCCCTCCTTGGACAAACAATCGACGGCTACACCTTC.